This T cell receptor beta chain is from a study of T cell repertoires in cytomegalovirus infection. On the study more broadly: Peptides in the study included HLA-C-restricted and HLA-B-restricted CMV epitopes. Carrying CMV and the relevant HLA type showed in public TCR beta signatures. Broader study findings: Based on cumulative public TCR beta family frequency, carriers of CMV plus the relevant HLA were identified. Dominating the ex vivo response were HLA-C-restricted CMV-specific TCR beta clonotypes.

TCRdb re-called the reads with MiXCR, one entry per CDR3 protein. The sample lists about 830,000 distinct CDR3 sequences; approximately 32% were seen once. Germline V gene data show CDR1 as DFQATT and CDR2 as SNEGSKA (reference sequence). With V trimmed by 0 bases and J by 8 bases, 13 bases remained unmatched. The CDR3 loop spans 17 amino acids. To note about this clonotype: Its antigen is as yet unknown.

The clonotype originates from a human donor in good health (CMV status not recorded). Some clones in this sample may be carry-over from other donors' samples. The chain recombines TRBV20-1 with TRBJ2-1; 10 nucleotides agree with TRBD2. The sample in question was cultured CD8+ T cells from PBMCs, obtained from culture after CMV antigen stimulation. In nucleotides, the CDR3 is TGCAGTGCTAGAGATCTAATAGGACTAGCGGTAGAACATGAGCAGTTCTTC. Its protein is CSARDLIGLAVEHEQFF.